Sequencing of this T cell receptor (beta chain) was carried out in a study of OX40 agonist ivuxolimab in advanced cancers. Study-level information: Three patients had partial responses: one hepatocellular carcinoma, two cutaneous melanoma. Broader study findings: Researchers report that CD8+ T cells had, on average, more expanded clones than CD4+. The antigen specificity of the peripheral T cells (those that were expanded) was not determined. Certain nonresponders likewise exhibited a low normalized T-cell clonal expansion.

About this clone itself: Its antigen is not known.

Assay used: immunoSEQ multiplex PCR; TCRdb lists only in-frame clones, some missing. This table holds tens of thousands of clones, 80% to 90% found once. This TCR came from an adult with an advanced solid tumor such as melanoma, head and neck, liver or kidney cancer. Sequenced material: CD4+ or CD8+ T cells sorted from blood, taken in a trial of the OX40 agonist ivuxolimab.

The CDR3 DNA sequence: TGCGCCAGCAGCCAAGATCGGGGCAGCTACACTGAAGCTTTCTTT. Protein: CASSQDRGSYTEAFF. This rearrangement joins TRBV4-1 to TRBJ1-1, with D tentatively TRBD1 (5 bases). The CDR3 sequence is 15 residues long. Deletions cut 0 bases from V and 3 bases from J, with 11 bases between. Germline lookup yields CDR1 MGHRA and CDR2 YSYEKL.